A single sample is the source of the 15 T cell receptor beta chains below, sequenced in a study of beta chain features in type 1 diabetes. Expressed TCRB transcripts were sequenced because the entire RNA isolate underwent reverse transcription. Libraries were prepared by immunoSEQ multiplex PCR; TCRdb keeps only in-frame clonotypes and omits some of them. The table has around 40,000 clones, roughly 49% seen once. The source material was Tregs from blood. The receptors shown here come from a woman aged 18-29 years in good health.

This chain uses TRBV5-1 with TRBJ1-4, with unresolved D. The V and J ends lost 4 bases and 3 bases respectively, with 13 bases between them. This CDR3 contains 15 residues. Germline lookup yields CDR1 SGHRS and CDR2 YFSETQ. The CDR3 loop reads CASSPTGAANEKLFF. CDR3 coding DNA: TGCGCCAGCAGCCCCACGGGTGCGGCTAATGAAAAACTGTTTTTT.

This clone was found a few times. The V call is TRBV10-3, the J call TRBJ1-4; D gene uncertain. V lost 0 bases to trimming and J lost 8 bases, with 7 bases between them. Germline CDR1 reads ENHRY; CDR2 reads SYGVKD. CDR3 size: 13 residues. CDR3 sequence (DNA): TGTGCCATCAGTGAGTCCTACCGAGAAAAACTGTTTTTT. It specifies CAISESYREKLFF.

The gene calls are TRBV29-1 and TRBJ2-7, with D tentatively TRBD2 (7 bases). Trimming cost V 7 bases and J 7 bases, with 17 bases left between them. The CDR3 is 12 amino acids. CDR1 SQVTM and CDR2 ANQGSEA come from the germline V gene. In DNA form, the CDR3 reads TGCAGCGCGCAGGGGAGGGGCGGGGAGCAGTACTTC. Amino acids: CSAQGRGGEQYF.

This sequence joins TRBV15 and TRBJ2-5; maybe TRBD1 (5 bases). V lost 2 bases and J lost 2, with 15 bases in between. Germline-derived CDR1 and CDR2 are LNHNV and YYDKDF (reference sequence). This CDR3 is built from 16 residues. CDR3 coding DNA: TGTGCCACCAGCAGATCCCCCAGGGCAGGTCAAGAGACCCAGTACTTC. Amino acids: CATSRSPRAGQETQYF.

This chain joins TRBV4-3 and TRBJ1-1; 10 bases fit TRBD1. Germline values: CDR1 LGHNA, CDR2 YSLEER. Trimming took 1 base from V and 6 from J; bases not matched to a gene: 8. The CDR3 totals 16 residues. The CDR3 loop is CASSQAPGQGVSEAFF. The DNA for the CDR3 is TGCGCCAGCAGCCAAGCCCCCGGACAGGGGGTGTCTGAAGCTTTCTTT.

The rearrangement links TRBV27 to TRBJ2-1; 7 positions agree with TRBD2. CDR3 length: 16 amino acids. CDR1 and CDR2 (germline): MNHEY, SMNVEV (reference sequence). The junction had 5 bases not matched to a gene; V was cut back by 3 bases and J by 0 bases. CDR3 sequence (DNA): TGTGCCAGCAGTTTTCGACAGCGGGGCTCCTACAATGAGCAGTTCTTC. Translated, it gives CASSFRQRGSYNEQFF.

V and J are TRBV7-2 and TRBJ2-3; a weak D match, TRBD1 (6 bases). CDR1 SGHTA and CDR2 FQGNSA come from the germline V gene. V was pared by 5 bases and J by 4 bases, with 10 bases between. This CDR3 has 13 amino acids. CDR3: CASSTGQPDTQYF. CDR3 DNA sequence: TGTGCCAGCAGCACCGGACAGCCAGATACGCAGTATTTT.

The chain combines TRBV6-5 with TRBJ1-1; D is possibly TRBD1 (6 bases). V lost 2 bases and J 7 bases, leaving 11 bases between the germline ends. The germline CDR1 and CDR2 sequences are MNHEY and SVGAGI. The CDR3 sequence is 13 residues long. The CDR3, as DNA: TGTGCCAGCAGTTACGCGAGGGGGGGTGAAGCTTTCTTT. It yields the protein CASSYARGGEAFF.

The rearrangement joins TRBV6-5 to TRBJ1-1; 9 bases line up with TRBD1. Germline CDR1 is MNHEY and CDR2 is SVGAGI. This CDR3 region has 14 residues. V shed 4 bases and J 5 bases; nucleotides not matched to a gene: 5. The CDR3 is CASSSGQGLTEAFF. CDR3 coding DNA: TGTGCCAGCAGTTCGGGACAGGGCTTAACTGAAGCTTTCTTT.

The chain carries TRBV27 and TRBJ1-2, with D possibly being TRBD1 (6 bases). CDR1 is MNHEY, CDR2 SMNVEV, per germline (reference sequence). Trimming removed 2 bases at V and 2 bases at J, with 12 bases between. This CDR3 is 15 amino acids long. The CDR3, as DNA: TGTGCCAGCAGTTTAAAAAGTCAGGGGAACTATGGCTACACCTTC. It encodes CASSLKSQGNYGYTF.

This clone was detected only a few times. V is TRBV10-3 and J is TRBJ2-7; possible D gene TRBD2, 5 bases. The CDR3 sequence is 13 residues long. The germline V and J ends were trimmed by 11 bases and 6 bases, with 20 bases remaining between them. Germline V CDR1 and CDR2: ENHRY, SYGVKD. The CDR3 loop reads CASHQERSGEQYF. Here the CDR3 DNA reads TGTGCCTCCCATCAGGAGCGGTCGGGCGAGCAGTACTTC.

The table lists this clone with a count of one. Distinct nucleotide sequences in the sample also encode this CDR3. The chain recombines TRBV19 with TRBJ2-5, with D maybe TRBD1 (5 bases). CDR3 length equals 15 residues. V was cut by 5 bases and J by 4 bases, with 17 bases left in between. CDR1 and CDR2 from the germline V gene are LNHDA and SQIVND (reference sequence). As DNA, the CDR3 is TGTGCCAGTAGTCCCGATCCAGGGATAGGAGAGACCCAGTACTTC. It is translated as CASSPDPGIGETQYF.

J is TRBJ2-5 and V is TRBV19; TRBD1 matches at 7 bases. The last part of the DNA fits TRBJ2-7 better; the J call may be wrong. The CDR3 has 14 residues. CDR1 LNHDA and CDR2 SQIVND come from the germline V gene (reference sequence). CDR3 protein: CASSSRDRLYEQYF. The CDR3 DNA reads TGTGCCAGTAGTAGCCGGGACAGACTCTACGAGCAGTACTTC.

The rearrangement uses TRBV7-2 and TRBJ2-7, with 8 nucleotides matching TRBD2. There are 14 residues in the CDR3. The germline CDR1 and CDR2 sequences are SGHTA and FQGNSA. V was pared by 1 base and J by 5 bases, with 4 bases of the junction left unmatched. CDR3: CASSLERESHEQYF. CDR3 sequence (DNA): TGTGCCAGCAGCTTAGAGCGGGAGTCCCACGAGCAGTACTTC. The full variable domain, completed using reference TRBV7-2 and TRBJ2-7, is GAGVSQSPSNKVTEKGKDVELRCDPISGHTALYWYRQSLGQGLEFLIYFQGNSAPDKSGLPSDRFSAERTGGSVSTLTIQRTQQEDSAVYLCASSLERESHEQYFGPGTRLTVT.

Only a few counts were recorded for this clone. The chain carries TRBV28 and TRBJ1-2, with a tentative D call TRBD1 (6 bases). Germline V gene data show CDR1 as MDHEN and CDR2 as SYDVKM. This CDR3 has 12 residues. Trimming removed 5 bases from V and 6 bases from J, with 10 bases in between. The CDR3 DNA reads TGTGCCAGCAGTACAGGGTACGATGGCTACACCTTC. Translated: CASSTGYDGYTF.